Each of the 28 T cell receptor beta chains below was sequenced from the same sample in a study of cytomegalovirus exposure and HLA in healthy donors. Amplification used 60 Vbeta primers and 13 Jbeta primers. Assay used: immunoSEQ multiplex PCR; TCRdb lists only in-frame clones, some missing. The repertoire has 50,000 to 60,000 clones, 78% of them found once; the top ten carry around 1.5%. The sequenced sample consisted of PBMCs. These receptors originate from a female donor in good health and CMV-seronegative.

This rearrangement joins TRBV28 to TRBJ2-7, with D possibly matching TRBD1 (6 bases). This CDR3 is built from 13 residues. Trimming removed 6 bases from V and 6 bases from J, with 15 bases in between. Germline V CDR1 and CDR2: MDHEN, SYDVKM. DNA of the CDR3: TGTGCCAGCAGATTGAAGGGGGTGGGCGAGCAGTACTTC. It codes for CASRLKGVGEQYF. Variable domain in full (rest from reference TRBV28 and TRBJ2-7): DVKVTQSSRYLVKRTGEKVFLECVQDMDHENMFWYRQDPGLGLRLIYFSYDVKMKEKGDIPEGYSVSREKKERFSLILESASTNQTSMYLCASRLKGVGEQYFGPGTRLTVT.

The chain links TRBV5-6 to TRBJ2-4; no definite D call. From germline, CDR1 is SGHDT and CDR2 YYEEEE. CDR3 length equals 11 residues. Trimming took off 2 bases at V and 6 bases at J, with 3 bases between the two ends. Here the CDR3 reads CASSFRNIQYF. The CDR3 DNA follows: TGTGCCAGCAGCTTTCGAAACATTCAGTACTTC.

This chain connects TRBV27 to TRBJ2-3; 9 bases line up with TRBD2. Germline V gives CDR1 MNHEY, CDR2 SMNVEV (reference sequence). V shed 3 bases, J shed 4 bases, and the junction held 5 bases outside the gene matches. The CDR3 is 15 residues long. This chain's CDR3 is CASSLRLAGPDTQYF. CDR3 sequence (DNA): TGTGCCAGCAGTTTGCGGCTAGCGGGGCCAGATACGCAGTATTTT.

The chain couples TRBV30 to TRBJ2-1, with TRBD2 identical over 11 bases. V shed 5 bases, J shed 7 bases, and the junction held 4 bases outside the gene matches. The germline V gene encodes CDR1 GTSNPN and CDR2 SVGIG (reference sequence). CDR3 length: 13 amino acids. The CDR3 nucleotides are TGTGCCTGGGGGGGACTAGCGGAGAATGAGCAGTTCTTC. Its translation is CAWGGLAENEQFF.

The chain employs TRBV6-7 and TRBJ2-7, with D hard to call. TRBV6-7 is given ORF status, its function remaining uncertain. This CDR3 region has 14 residues. V shed 0 bases and J shed 9 bases, with 15 bases lying between them. DNA of the CDR3: TGTGCCAGCAGTTACTCGGAGCCCCCCGGTGGGCAGTACTTC. It encodes CASSYSEPPGGQYF.

The chain joins TRBV28 to TRBJ2-2; TRBD2 might be the D (5 bases). Germline-derived CDR1 and CDR2 are MDHEN and SYDVKM. V was trimmed by 6 bases and J by 8 bases, leaving 10 bases between them. The CDR3 is made up of 12 amino acids. CDR3 in DNA: TGTGCCAGCAGGGTAGGCGGGGGGGAGCTGTTTTTT. Its protein is CASRVGGGELFF.

This chain connects TRBV6-5 to TRBJ2-7; D is possibly TRBD1 (7 bases). The CDR3 covers 16 residues. V lost 2 bases and J lost 2, with 16 bases in between. Germline CDR1 MNHEY, CDR2 SVGAGI. In DNA, the CDR3 is TGTGCCAGCAGTTACCGTGGGGGGACAGCAACCTACGAGCAGTACTTC. Translation: CASSYRGGTATYEQYF.

The rearrangement uses TRBV27 and TRBJ1-2; possible D gene TRBD1, 6 bases. The CDR3 has 11 residues. Trimming removed 8 bases from V and 7 bases from J, with 11 bases in between. Germline CDR1 and CDR2: MNHEY and SMNVEV (reference sequence). The CDR3 reads CASGNRAGYTF. The CDR3 nucleotides are TGTGCCAGCGGTAACAGGGCTGGCTACACCTTC.

The chain joins TRBV4-1 to TRBJ2-5; D is possibly TRBD1 (6 bases). V gave up 1 base and J gave up 1 base, with 16 bases separating them. The CDR3 runs to 17 residues. The germline V gene has CDR1 MGHRA and CDR2 YSYEKL. The CDR3 nucleotides read TGCGCCAGCAGCCAAGTGGGGGCAGGGGCCCTCCAAGAGACCCAGTACTTC. Its protein is CASSQVGAGALQETQYF.

This chain joins TRBV7-2 and TRBJ1-6; 8 bases match TRBD1. The junction had 2 bases not matched to a gene; V was cut back by 5 bases and J by 8 bases. The length of the CDR3 is 13 residues. Germline-derived CDR1 and CDR2 are SGHTA and FQGNSA. The CDR3 is CASSMTGDSPLHF. CDR3 DNA: TGTGCCAGCAGCATGACAGGGGATTCACCCCTCCACTTT.

The rearrangement uses TRBV19 and TRBJ2-1, with a weak D call TRBD2 (5 bases). Trimming took 3 bases from V and 5 from J, leaving 11 bases between them. The CDR3 sequence is 14 residues long. Germline V lookup: CDR1 LNHDA, CDR2 SQIVND (reference sequence). The CDR3 spells CASSIRRKDNEQFF. In nucleotides, the CDR3 is TGTGCCAGTAGTATCCGGAGGAAGGACAATGAGCAGTTCTTC.

This chain connects TRBV29-1 to TRBJ1-2; 8 positions match TRBD1. Trimming took 3 bases from V and 8 from J; bases not matched to a gene: 11. Germline V lookup: CDR1 SQVTM, CDR2 ANQGSEA. The CDR3 loop spans 14 amino acids. In nucleotides, the CDR3 is TGCAGCGTTGACCAAGGACAGGGAACTATGGGCTACACCTTC. It translates to CSVDQGQGTMGYTF.

The rearrangement links TRBV5-1 to TRBJ2-2; 8 bases align to TRBD1. Germline values: CDR1 SGHRS, CDR2 YFSETQ. This CDR3 is 15 amino acids long. The junction had 1 base not matched to a gene; V was cut back by 3 bases and J by 0 bases. Written as DNA, the CDR3 is TGCGCCAGCAGCTGGACAGGGACGAACACCGGGGAGCTGTTTTTT. Translating it yields CASSWTGTNTGELFF.

The chain links TRBV11-3 to TRBJ2-3; possibly TRBD2 for D (5 bases). The germline CDR1 and CDR2 sequences are SGHNT and YENEEA. This CDR3 comprises 13 residues. V dropped 5 bases and J dropped 6 bases, with 12 bases sitting between them. DNA for the CDR3: TGTGCCAGCAGCAGAGGGCGGCCCGATACGCAGTATTTT. It yields the protein CASSRGRPDTQYF.

The chain links TRBV7-9 to TRBJ2-1, with D maybe TRBD1 (6 bases). This CDR3 is 14 amino acids long. Trimming took 5 bases from V and 10 from J, leaving 18 bases between them. CDR1 SEHNR and CDR2 FQNEAQ come from the germline V gene (reference sequence). The CDR3 DNA is TGTGCCAGCAGCATCAACCCAGCCAGGGGAGAGCAGTTCTTC. Translating gives CASSINPARGEQFF.

The chain is built from TRBV5-4 and TRBJ1-6, with 7 bases fitting TRBD1. Germline V gives CDR1 SGHNT, CDR2 YYREEE (reference sequence). CDR3 size: 16 residues. The V gene end was trimmed by 0 bases and the J gene end by 5 bases; junction bases not matched to a gene: 5. In nucleotides, the CDR3 is TGTGCCAGCAGCTTGGCCCGGGACAGTAATAATTCACCCCTCCACTTT. It yields the protein CASSLARDSNNSPLHF.

The V call is TRBV5-1, the J call TRBJ1-1, with D possibly being TRBD1 (5 bases). Trimming pared 2 bases from V and 1 base from J, leaving 18 bases between. CDR1 and CDR2 (germline): SGHRS, YFSETQ. This CDR3 spans 17 amino acids. CDR3 protein: CASSFEGRVSRNTEAFF. DNA for the CDR3: TGCGCCAGCAGCTTCGAAGGCAGGGTGTCTCGGAACACTGAAGCTTTCTTT. The entire variable domain, with the rest obtained from reference TRBV5-1 and TRBJ1-1, is as follows: KAGVTQTPRYLIKTRGQQVTLSCSPISGHRSVSWYQQTPGQGLQFLFEYFSETQRNKGNFPGRFSGRQFSNSRSEMNVSTLELGDSALYLCASSFEGRVSRNTEAFFGQGTRLTVV.

The CDR3 sequence is CASSPDRDWEKLFF. CDR3 bases: TGTGCCAGCTCACCGGACAGGGACTGGGAAAAACTGTTTTTT. The chain has TRBV18 and TRBJ1-4; 8 bases line up with TRBD1. CDR3 length: 14 residues. CDR1 and CDR2 from the germline V gene are KGHSH and LQKENI. V shed 3 bases, J shed 8 bases, and the junction held 5 bases outside the gene matches. Drawing the rest from reference TRBV18 and TRBJ1-4, the complete variable domain is NAGVMQNPRHLVRRRGQEARLRCSPMKGHSHVYWYRQLPEEGLKFMVYLQKENIIDESGMPKERFSAEFPKEGPSILRIQQVVRGDSAAYFCASSPDRDWEKLFFGSGTQLSVL.

The rearrangement links TRBV10-2 to TRBJ1-2, with D maybe TRBD1 (5 bases). CDR3 size: 13 residues. The ends were cut back, 2 bases at V and 4 bases at J, with 8 bases in the middle. Germline-derived CDR1 and CDR2 are WSHSY and SAAADI. CDR3 bases: TGCGCCAGCAGTGAGCCCGACAGCTATGGCTACACCTTC. Amino acids: CASSEPDSYGYTF.

A single count supports this clone. V and J are TRBV7-2 and TRBJ1-3; D not resolved. Trimming took off 3 bases at V and 0 bases at J, with 3 bases between the two ends. The CDR3 runs 13 residues. Looked up from germline, CDR1 is SGHTA and CDR2 is FQGNSA. The CDR3 is CASSFRSGNTIYF. The CDR3 bases are TGTGCCAGCAGCTTCCGCTCTGGAAACACCATATATTTT.

The sample holds one count of this clone. The chain couples TRBV7-9 to TRBJ2-7, with D maybe TRBD2 (6 bases). There are 15 residues in the CDR3. V was trimmed by 5 bases and J by 4 bases, leaving 18 bases between them. CDR1 and CDR2 (germline): SEHNR, FQNEAQ (reference sequence). DNA of the CDR3: TGTGCCAGCAGCCCCCGGGACTCCTTGCTGTACGAGCAGTACTTC. It translates to CASSPRDSLLYEQYF.

The genes are TRBV27 and TRBJ2-3; no clear D. This CDR3 comprises 14 residues. Germline CDR1 MNHEY, CDR2 SMNVEV (reference sequence). The V and J ends lost 6 bases and 2 bases respectively, with 12 bases between them. CDR3: CASRIGLFTDTQYF. Written as DNA, the CDR3 is TGTGCCAGCAGGATTGGCTTGTTCACAGATACGCAGTATTTT.

This chain connects TRBV29-1 to TRBJ1-1; D unclear. The CDR3 has 12 residues. The V and J ends lost 1 base and 10 bases respectively, with 13 bases between them. Germline V gives CDR1 SQVTM, CDR2 ANQGSEA. DNA of the CDR3: TGCAGCGTTGAAGGCAGTATTAGCGGAGCTTTCTTT. This encodes CSVEGSISGAFF.

This clone showed up just once. The CDR3 region is CASSSRGGYTF. CDR3 nucleotide sequence: TGTGCCAGCAGCAGCAGGGGTGGCTACACCTTC. The gene calls are TRBV9 and TRBJ1-2, with a possible D match to TRBD1 (6 bases). Trimming cost V 4 bases and J 7 bases, with 8 bases left between them. This CDR3 has 11 amino acids. Germline CDR1 is SGDLS and CDR2 is YYNGEE.

Remarks on this clone: Other DNA sequences in the same sample also yield this CDR3. The chain joins TRBV11-1 to TRBJ1-1, with D hard to call. CDR1 and CDR2 from the germline V gene are SGHAT and FQDESV (reference sequence). V lost 2 bases and J 14 bases, leaving 18 bases between the germline ends. The CDR3 is made up of 13 amino acids. The CDR3 reads CASSLRRAAGTFF. Written as DNA, the CDR3 is TGTGCCAGCAGCTTACGGCGAGCAGCAGGTACCTTCTTT.

The rearrangement links TRBV4-3 to TRBJ2-5; 8 positions agree with TRBD1. The J call may not be correct, given that the DNA end is closer to TRBJ2-7. The CDR3 is 15 amino acids. Germline values: CDR1 LGHNA, CDR2 YSLEER. CDR3 sequence: CASSHRQGISYEQYF. CDR3 coding DNA: TGCGCCAGCAGCCACCGACAGGGGATATCCTACGAGCAGTACTTC.

This clone was observed a few times. The chain is built from TRBV7-9 and TRBJ2-5; possibly TRBD2 for D (6 bases). This CDR3 spans 14 amino acids. V lost 1 base to trimming and J lost 5 bases, with 11 bases between them. Germline CDR1 is SEHNR and CDR2 is FQNEAQ (reference sequence). CDR3 in DNA: TGTGCCAGCAGCTTAGTTTTGGAGGGGGAGACCCAGTACTTC. It is translated as CASSLVLEGETQYF.

The chain couples TRBV5-6 to TRBJ2-7; 8 bases are shared with TRBD1. This CDR3 is built from 16 residues. Germline CDR1 reads SGHDT; CDR2 reads YYEEEE. J gave up 0 bases and V 0 bases, and 5 bases lay outside the gene matches. In nucleotides, the CDR3 is TGTGCCAGCAGCTTGGCCGGACAGGGCCTCTCCTACGAGCAGTACTTC. Protein sequence: CASSLAGQGLSYEQYF.